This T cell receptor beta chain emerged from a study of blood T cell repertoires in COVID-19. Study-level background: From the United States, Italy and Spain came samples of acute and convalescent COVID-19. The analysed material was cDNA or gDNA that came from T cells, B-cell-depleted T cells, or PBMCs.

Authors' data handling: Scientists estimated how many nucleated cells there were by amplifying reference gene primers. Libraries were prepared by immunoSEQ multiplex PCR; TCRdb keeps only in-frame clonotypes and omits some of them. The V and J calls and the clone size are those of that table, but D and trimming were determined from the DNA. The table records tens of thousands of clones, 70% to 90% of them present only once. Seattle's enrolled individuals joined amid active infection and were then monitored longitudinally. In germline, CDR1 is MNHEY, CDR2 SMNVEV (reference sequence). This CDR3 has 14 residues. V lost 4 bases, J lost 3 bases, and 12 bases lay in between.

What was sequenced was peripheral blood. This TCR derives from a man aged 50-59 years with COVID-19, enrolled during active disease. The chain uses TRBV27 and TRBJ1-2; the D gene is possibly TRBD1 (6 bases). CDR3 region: CASSYTGGDYGYTF. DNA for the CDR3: TGTGCCAGCAGTTACACGGGGGGCGACTATGGCTACACCTTC.